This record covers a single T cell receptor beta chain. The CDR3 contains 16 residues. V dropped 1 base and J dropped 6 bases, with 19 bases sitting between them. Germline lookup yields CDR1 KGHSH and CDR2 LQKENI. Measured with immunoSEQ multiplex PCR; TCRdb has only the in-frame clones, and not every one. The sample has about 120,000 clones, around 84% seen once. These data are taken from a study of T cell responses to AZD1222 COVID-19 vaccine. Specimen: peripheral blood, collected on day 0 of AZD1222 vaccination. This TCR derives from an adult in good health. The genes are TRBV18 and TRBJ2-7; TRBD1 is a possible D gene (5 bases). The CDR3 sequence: CASSPRPSSSTGEQYF. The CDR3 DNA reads TGTGCCAGCTCACCACGACCCTCCTCCTCTACAGGCGAGCAGTACTTC.